The rows below give T cell receptor beta chains drawn from one sample of a study of identical twins. TCRdb called the 5' RACE reads again in MiXCR, with one record for every CDR3 protein. The top ten clones hold 1.5% to 2.5% of a sample with hundreds of thousands of distinct CDR3 sequences, 7.5% of them seen once. The same data also contributed to another study, on yellow fever vaccine responses in identical twins.

The sequenced sample consisted of memory (CD45RO+) T cells sorted from blood. The receptors stem from a woman aged 18-30 years in good health. The CDR3 runs from the conserved cysteine through the conserved F or W. The order of the fields is J gene, D gene, clone size, V gene, CDR3 DNA, CDR3 protein. D genes are given only for firm matches. Expanded clones get a size class; other rows say once, few or many, or leave the size out.

j_call: TRBJ1-5
d_call: NA
clone_size: NA
v_call: TRBV7-2
cdr3_nt: TGTGCCAGCAGCTTAGCGCAGGGTACGTTTCAGCCCCAGCATTTT
cdr3_aa: CASSLAQGTFQPQHF

j_call: TRBJ2-7
d_call: TRBD1
clone_size: NA
v_call: TRBV10-1
cdr3_nt: TGCGCCAGCAGTTTACAGGGGGAAGGCGACGAGCAGTACTTC
cdr3_aa: CASSLQGEGDEQYF

j_call: TRBJ1-2
d_call: TRBD1
clone_size: few
v_call: TRBV10-3
cdr3_nt: TGTGCCATCAGTGATCACGACAGGGGAGTCGGTGGCTACACCTTC
cdr3_aa: CAISDHDRGVGGYTF

j_call: TRBJ2-1
d_call: NA
clone_size: many
v_call: TRBV6-1
cdr3_nt: TGTGCCAGTCGACCCTTAGCGGCCGGCTACAATGAGCAGTTCTTC
cdr3_aa: CASRPLAAGYNEQFF

j_call: TRBJ1-6
d_call: NA
clone_size: NA
v_call: TRBV6-1
cdr3_nt: TGTGCCAGCAGGCCACAGGCCGGTTCACCCCTCCACTTT
cdr3_aa: CASRPQAGSPLHF

j_call: TRBJ1-4
d_call: TRBD1
clone_size: NA
v_call: TRBV29-1
cdr3_nt: TGCAGCGTAAATCGGGACAGCGAACTAGGCGAAAAACTGTTTTTT
cdr3_aa: CSVNRDSELGEKLFF

j_call: TRBJ2-7
d_call: TRBD1
clone_size: many
v_call: TRBV6-1
cdr3_nt: TGTGCCAGCAGTAAAACGGGACAGAAGTACGAGCAGTACTTC
cdr3_aa: CASSKTGQKYEQYF

j_call: TRBJ2-3
d_call: TRBD2
clone_size: many
v_call: TRBV5-1
cdr3_nt: TGCGCCAGCAGCTCCACTAGCGGGGGCACAGATACGCAGTATTTT
cdr3_aa: CASSSTSGGTDTQYF

j_call: TRBJ2-3
d_call: TRBD2
clone_size: NA
v_call: TRBV9
cdr3_nt: TGTGCCAGCAGCGTAGTAACTAGCGGCACAGATACGCAGTATTTT
cdr3_aa: CASSVVTSGTDTQYF

j_call: TRBJ2-7
d_call: NA
clone_size: few
v_call: TRBV6-5
cdr3_nt: TGTGCCAGCAGTTACTCCGGGGACATCTCCTACGAGCAGTACTTC
cdr3_aa: CASSYSGDISYEQYF

j_call: TRBJ1-5
d_call: TRBD1
clone_size: many
v_call: TRBV6-1
cdr3_nt: TGTGCCAGCAGTCAGGGGGGGCCCTTGAGCAATCAGCCCCAGCATTTT
cdr3_aa: CASSQGGPLSNQPQHF

j_call: TRBJ1-1
d_call: NA
clone_size: few
v_call: TRBV6-6
cdr3_nt: TGTGCCAGCAGTTATCCCGCCACTGAAGCTTTCTTT
cdr3_aa: CASSYPATEAFF